Listed below are T cell receptor beta chains from one sample, sequenced in a study of OX40 agonist ivuxolimab in advanced cancers. Generated by immunoSEQ multiplex PCR, the TCRdb table keeps only in-frame clones and is missing some. The sample contains approximately 65,000 clones, around nine tenths of which appear only once. The source material was CD4+ or CD8+ T cells sorted from blood, sampled in a trial of the OX40 agonist ivuxolimab. These receptor sequences come from an adult with an advanced solid tumor such as melanoma, head and neck, liver or kidney cancer. The CDR3 runs from the conserved cysteine through the conserved F or W. D genes are given only for firm matches. Clone size is given for some rows only: seen once, a few or many times, or a class if the clone is expanded.

clone_size d_call j_call v_call cdr3_nt cdr3_aa
. . TRBJ2-5 TRBV7-3 TGTGCCAGCAGCCCGGGGGGCGGAGAGACCCAGTACTTC CASSPGGGETQYF
. TRBD1 TRBJ2-5 TRBV14 TGTGCCAGCAGCCAAATAAGGGGGCGTGAGACCCAGTACTTC CASSQIRGRETQYF
. . TRBJ2-1 TRBV7-3 TGTGCCAGCAGCTTTTCGGGGAACAATGAGCAGTTCTTC CASSFSGNNEQFF
. TRBD2 TRBJ2-3 TRBV5-1 TGCGCCAGCAGCTCCGGGCTAGCGGGAGGGATCACAGATACGCAGTATTTT CASSSGLAGGITDTQYF
. . TRBJ1-2 TRBV27 TGTGCCAGCAGTTCCCGACGGAAAACGGATGGCTACACCTTC CASSSRRKTDGYTF
. . TRBJ2-5 TRBV7-9 TGTGCCAGCAGCGCCGTCAGCGCCCAATCCGGGACCCAGTACTTC CASSAVSAQSGTQYF
. . TRBJ2-7 TRBV19 TGTGCCAGTTCTGCGAGGGGAGTGGGGTACGAGCAGTACTTC CASSARGVGYEQYF
. . TRBJ1-2 TRBV27 TGTGCCAGCAGTTTATCTGGGGTTGGTGGCTACACCTTC CASSLSGVGGYTF
few TRBD1 TRBJ1-5 TRBV19 TGTGCCAGTACCCAAGACAGGGGTGGTTTTCAGCCCCAGCATTTT CASTQDRGGFQPQHF
. . TRBJ2-2 TRBV10-2 TGCGCCAGCAGTGATGAGGACAGGAACACCGGGGAGCTGTTTTTT CASSDEDRNTGELFF
. . TRBJ2-3 TRBV5-1 TGCGCCAGCAGCGGAGTAGACAGGCGGCGTGGGCAGTATTTT CASSGVDRRRGQYF
. . TRBJ2-2 TRBV18 TGTGCCAGCTCACCAATGGCAACGAACACCGGGGAGCTGTTTTTT CASSPMATNTGELFF
. TRBD1 TRBJ1-6 TRBV7-9 TGTGCCAGCAGCTTAGGACAGGGTTATTCACCCCTCCACTTT CASSLGQGYSPLHF
. TRBD1 TRBJ1-1 TRBV6-5 TGTGCCAGCAGTCGACAGGGGTTTGGCACTGAAGCTTTCTTT CASSRQGFGTEAFF
. . TRBJ2-5 TRBV5-8 TGTGCCAGCAGCGGGGACGGGACACTCTTGGAGACCCAGTACTTC CASSGDGTLLETQYF
. . TRBJ2-1 TRBV23-1 TGCGCCAGCGCGGACAGTCGATACAATGAGCAGTTCTTC CASADSRYNEQFF
. . TRBJ1-4 TRBV30 TGTGCCTGGAGCTTTGGGTCGGCAGGCCCTAATGAAAAACTGTTTTTT CAWSFGSAGPNEKLFF
. . TRBJ2-2 TRBV28 TGTGCCAGCAGTTTCGGGACGCTCCTTCAGGCCGGGGAGCTGTTTTTT CASSFGTLLQAGELFF
. . TRBJ2-2 TRBV19 TGTGCCAGTAGTACCAGACCCGGGGAGCTGTTTTTT CASSTRPGELFF
few . TRBJ1-4 TRBV15 TGTGCCACCAGCAGAGCCGGTGATGAAAAACTGTTTTTT CATSRAGDEKLFF
few TRBD1 TRBJ2-7 TRBV7-9 TGTGCCAGCAGCCCGAGGACAGGGGGCGGCGAGCAGTACTTC CASSPRTGGGEQYF
. . TRBJ2-1 TRBV15 TGTGCCACCAGCAGACTCTACCCCTACAATGAGCAGTTCTTC CATSRLYPYNEQFF
. TRBD1 TRBJ1-5 TRBV6-5 TGTGCCAGCAGTCCCGGGACAGAGTACAATCAGCCCCAGCATTTT CASSPGTEYNQPQHF
. . TRBJ1-1 TRBV5-6 TGTGCCAGCAGCCCGGTTGTGGGGAGGGAGGCTTTCTTT CASSPVVGREAFF
. TRBD1 TRBJ2-7 TRBV4-1 TGCGCCAGCAGCCTAGCCCAGGGGGCAACCTACGAGCAGTACTTC CASSLAQGATYEQYF
few . TRBJ2-1 TRBV2 TGTGCCAGCAGTCTCCAGTCCTACAATGAGCAGTTCTTC CASSLQSYNEQFF
. TRBD2 TRBJ2-5 TRBV25-1 TGTGCCAGCAGTCTCCCTAGCGGGGGGGCTGAGACCCAGTACTTC CASSLPSGGAETQYF
. TRBD1 TRBJ2-4 TRBV6-1 TGTGCCAGCAGCGGGACAGGGCTAAACATTCAGTACTTC CASSGTGLNIQYF
once . TRBJ2-5 TRBV30 TGTGCCTGGAGTGCTGGGCGGGCCCCCGGAGAGACCCAGTACTTC CAWSAGRAPGETQYF
. . TRBJ2-7 TRBV11-2 TGTGCCAGCAGCGCAAACGATGCGAGCGAGCAGTACTTC CASSANDASEQYF
. TRBD1 TRBJ1-3 TRBV9 TGTGCCAGCAGCAGGGACAGTAACTCTGGAAACACCATATATTTT CASSRDSNSGNTIYF
. . TRBJ1-2 TRBV5-4 TGTGCCAGCAGCTCGACAGGACTACCCTTCTATGGCTACACCTTC CASSSTGLPFYGYTF